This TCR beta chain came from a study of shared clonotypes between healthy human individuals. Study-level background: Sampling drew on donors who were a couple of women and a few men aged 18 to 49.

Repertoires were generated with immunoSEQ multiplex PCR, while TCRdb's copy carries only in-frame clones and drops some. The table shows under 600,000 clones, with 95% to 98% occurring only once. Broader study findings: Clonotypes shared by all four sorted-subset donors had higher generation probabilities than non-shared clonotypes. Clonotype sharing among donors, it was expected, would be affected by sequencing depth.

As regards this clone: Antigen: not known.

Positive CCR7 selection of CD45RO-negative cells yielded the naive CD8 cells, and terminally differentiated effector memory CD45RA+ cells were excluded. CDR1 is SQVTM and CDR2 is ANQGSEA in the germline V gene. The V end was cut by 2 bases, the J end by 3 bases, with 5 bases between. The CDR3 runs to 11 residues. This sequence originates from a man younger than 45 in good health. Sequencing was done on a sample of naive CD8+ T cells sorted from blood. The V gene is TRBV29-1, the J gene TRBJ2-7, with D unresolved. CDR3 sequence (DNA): TGCAGCGTTGAAAACAACTACGAGCAGTACTTC. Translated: CSVENNYEQYF.